This record looks at one T cell receptor (beta chain) sequence and its context. This specimen comes from a study of blood T cell repertoires in COVID-19. In the study overall: Sources were T cells, B-cell-depleted T cells, or PBMCs; the material itself was cDNA or gDNA.

Sequenced by immunoSEQ multiplex PCR; TCRdb stores in-frame clones only, minus some. The sample holds 30,000 to 45,000 clones; 80% to 90% are singletons and the top ten take 4.9%. The CDR3 has 13 amino acids. In germline, CDR1 is LNHDA, CDR2 SQIVND (reference sequence). Trimming pared 7 bases from V and 4 bases from J, leaving 13 bases between. The TCR was taken from a woman in her 70s with active COVID-19. V and J are TRBV19 and TRBJ1-2; tentative D call: TRBD1 (5 bases). Sequenced material: peripheral blood. The CDR3 DNA reads TGTGCCAGTACCCGGGCTCAGGGCTATGGCTACACCTTC. Translation: CASTRAQGYGYTF. The variable domain in full, completed from reference TRBV19 and TRBJ1-2, reads DGGITQSPKYLFRKEGQNVTLSCEQNLNHDAMYWYRQDPGQGLRLIYYSQIVNDFQKGDIAEGYSVSREKKESFPLTVTSAQKNPTAFYLCASTRAQGYGYTFGSGTRLTVV.